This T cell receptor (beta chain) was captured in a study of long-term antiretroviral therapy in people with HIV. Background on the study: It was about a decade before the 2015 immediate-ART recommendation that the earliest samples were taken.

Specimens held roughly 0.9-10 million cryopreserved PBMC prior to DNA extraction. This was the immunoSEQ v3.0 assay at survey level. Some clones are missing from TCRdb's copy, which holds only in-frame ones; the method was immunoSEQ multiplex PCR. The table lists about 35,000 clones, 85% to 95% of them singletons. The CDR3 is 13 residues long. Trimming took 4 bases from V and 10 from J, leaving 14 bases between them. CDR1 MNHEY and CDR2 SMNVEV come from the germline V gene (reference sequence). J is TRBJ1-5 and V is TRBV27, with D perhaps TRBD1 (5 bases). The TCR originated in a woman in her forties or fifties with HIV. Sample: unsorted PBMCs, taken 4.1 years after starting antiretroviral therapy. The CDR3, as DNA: TGTGCCAGCAGTTCAAACCAAAGGGGACCCCAGCATTTT. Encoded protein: CASSSNQRGPQHF.